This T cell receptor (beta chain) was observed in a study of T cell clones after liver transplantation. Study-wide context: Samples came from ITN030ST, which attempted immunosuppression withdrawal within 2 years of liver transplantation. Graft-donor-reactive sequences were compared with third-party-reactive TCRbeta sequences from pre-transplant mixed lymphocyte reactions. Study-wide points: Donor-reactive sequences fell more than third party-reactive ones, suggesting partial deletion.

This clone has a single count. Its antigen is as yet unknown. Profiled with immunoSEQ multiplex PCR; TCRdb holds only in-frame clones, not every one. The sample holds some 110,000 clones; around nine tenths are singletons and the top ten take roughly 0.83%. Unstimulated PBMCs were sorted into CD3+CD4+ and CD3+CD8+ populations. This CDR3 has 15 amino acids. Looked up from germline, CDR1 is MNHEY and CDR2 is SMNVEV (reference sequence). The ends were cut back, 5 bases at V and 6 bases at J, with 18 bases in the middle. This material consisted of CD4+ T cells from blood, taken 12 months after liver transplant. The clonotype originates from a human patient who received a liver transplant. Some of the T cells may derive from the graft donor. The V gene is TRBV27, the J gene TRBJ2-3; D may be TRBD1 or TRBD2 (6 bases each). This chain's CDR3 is CASSPRRGGIDTQYF. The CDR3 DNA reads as TGTGCCAGCAGTCCCCGCCGAGGGGGGATTGATACGCAGTATTTT.